These 12 T cell receptor beta chains were all obtained from the same sample, sequenced in a study of cytomegalovirus exposure and HLA in healthy donors. The PCR contained 60 Vbeta and 13 Jbeta primers. Here immunoSEQ multiplex PCR was the method, and the copy in TCRdb shows in-frame clones only, minus some. Among roughly 120,000 clones listed, around 77% were seen once. The sequenced sample was PBMCs. The receptor set was obtained from a woman aged 40 to 55 in good health and CMV-seropositive.

This chain links TRBV18 with TRBJ1-5; D is perhaps TRBD1 (5 bases). V lost 3 bases and J 10 bases, leaving 19 bases between the germline ends. The CDR3 is 15 residues long. The germline CDR1 and CDR2 sequences are KGHSH and LQKENI. The CDR3: CASSPDRASQGPQHF. CDR3 sequence (DNA): TGTGCCAGCTCACCCGATAGGGCGTCGCAGGGACCCCAGCATTTT.

There are a few counts of this clone. This rearrangement joins TRBV5-4 to TRBJ2-1, with 10 positions matching TRBD2. This CDR3 has 16 residues. Losses at the gene ends were 0 bases for V and 4 bases for J; bases not matched to a gene: 4. CDR1 and CDR2 from the germline V gene are SGHNT and YYREEE (reference sequence). CDR3 residues: CASSLVELAGYNEQFF. The CDR3 coding sequence is TGTGCCAGCAGCTTGGTTGAACTAGCGGGGTACAATGAGCAGTTCTTC.

This clone was seen once. The gene calls are TRBV28 and TRBJ1-2; D possibly corresponds to TRBD1 (5 bases). The CDR3 spans 14 residues. Germline lookup yields CDR1 MDHEN and CDR2 SYDVKM. Trimming stripped 2 bases from V and 0 bases from J, with 7 bases between. For the CDR3, the DNA is TGTGCCAGCAGTTTAAAGGGGACTAACTATGGCTACACCTTC. Translating it yields CASSLKGTNYGYTF.

CDR3 amino acids: CASSIVGTPAEKLFF. CDR3 coding DNA: TGTGCCAGTAGTATAGTCGGGACTCCCGCAGAAAAACTGTTTTTT. J is TRBJ1-4 and V is TRBV19, with D possibly matching TRBD1 (5 bases). V shed 1 base and J shed 8 bases, with 14 bases lying between them. This CDR3 spans 15 amino acids. CDR1 and CDR2 (germline): LNHDA, SQIVND (reference sequence).

The chain uses TRBV28 and TRBJ2-1; D perhaps matches TRBD2 (6 bases). This CDR3 comprises 15 residues. Germline CDR1 is MDHEN and CDR2 is SYDVKM. V lost 5 bases, J lost 3 bases, and 14 bases lay in between. Here the CDR3 DNA reads TGTGCCAGCAGTCCCCCTGGAGGGAACTACAATGAGCAGTTCTTC. Translating gives CASSPPGGNYNEQFF.

The V and J genes are TRBV5-6 and TRBJ2-5; TRBD2 matches at 7 bases. The better agreement between TRBJ2-7 and the DNA end casts doubt on the J call. Germline CDR1 SGHDT, CDR2 YYEEEE. The CDR3 extends over 15 amino acids. CDR3 region: CASINRGAGPYEQYF. CDR3 sequence (DNA): TGTGCCAGCATTAATCGGGGAGCGGGACCCTACGAGCAGTACTTC.

This clone turned up a few times. The chain uses TRBV9 and TRBJ2-2, with D uncertain. The CDR3 has 16 amino acids. Germline lookup yields CDR1 SGDLS and CDR2 YYNGEE. With 0 bases removed from V and 0 bases from J, the gap between germline ends came to 9 bases. The CDR3 here is CASSVGHLANTGELFF. The CDR3 region has the DNA TGTGCCAGCAGCGTAGGACACCTCGCGAACACCGGGGAGCTGTTTTTT.

V is TRBV28 and J is TRBJ2-5, with a tentative D call TRBD1 (6 bases). This CDR3 has 15 amino acids. Germline-derived CDR1 and CDR2 are MDHEN and SYDVKM. Trimming stripped 5 bases from V and 5 bases from J, with 18 bases between. CDR3 nucleotide sequence: TGTGCCAGCAGTCTCGGGACACCGCCAGGGGAGACCCAGTACTTC. Protein: CASSLGTPPGETQYF.

The chain links TRBV2 to TRBJ1-2, with no clear D. The CDR3 runs to 12 residues. Germline V gene sequence: CDR1 SNHLY, CDR2 FYNNEI. V lost 4 bases and J 6 bases, leaving 9 bases between the germline ends. The CDR3 DNA reads as TGTGCCAGCAGTGGAGGAGTTGATGGCTACACCTTC. The encoded protein is CASSGGVDGYTF. The full variable domain, its missing parts supplied by reference TRBV2 and TRBJ1-2, is EPEVTQTPSHQVTQMGQEVILRCVPISNHLYFYWYRQILGQKVEFLVSFYNNEISEKSEIFDDQFSVERPDGSNFTLKIRSTKLEDSAMYFCASSGGVDGYTFGSGTRLTVV.

This clone was seen just once. V gene TRBV30 combines with J gene TRBJ2-1; 7 bases align to TRBD1. Germline loops: CDR1 GTSNPN, CDR2 SVGIG (reference sequence). J lost 2 bases, V lost 6 bases, and 4 bases had no gene match. CDR3 length equals 13 residues. CDR3 sequence reads: CACVQGTYNEQFF. CDR3 coding DNA: TGTGCCTGCGTACAGGGGACCTACAATGAGCAGTTCTTC.

The chain links TRBV7-8 to TRBJ1-2, with D uncertain. Trimming left V 1 base short and J 7 bases short, with 13 bases between. CDR1 and CDR2 from the germline V gene are SGHVS and FQNEAQ. The length of the CDR3 is 14 residues. CDR3 region: CASSLDLSVRGYTF. Written as DNA, the CDR3 is TGTGCCAGCAGCTTAGACCTCTCAGTCCGTGGCTACACCTTC.

The CDR3 loop reads CASSITGGTNEQYF. DNA for the CDR3: TGTGCCAGTAGTATTACGGGAGGGACGAACGAGCAGTACTTC. The chain combines TRBV19 with TRBJ2-7; 8 positions agree with TRBD2. V shed 3 bases and J 5 bases; nucleotides not matched to a gene: 6. CDR3 length: 14 residues. Germline V lookup: CDR1 LNHDA, CDR2 SQIVND (reference sequence).